The 9 T cell receptor beta chains below were found in one sample sequenced in a study of cytomegalovirus exposure and HLA in healthy donors. Primers for the PCR totalled 60 Vbeta and 13 Jbeta. The table came from immunoSEQ multiplex PCR; TCRdb's copy has only in-frame clones and leaves some out. The table has some 130,000 clones, roughly three quarters seen once. Source material: PBMCs. These receptors all come from a woman aged 18-29 years in good health and CMV-seronegative.

V gene TRBV4-1 combines with J gene TRBJ2-1; maybe TRBD1 (5 bases). Germline lookup yields CDR1 MGHRA and CDR2 YSYEKL. The CDR3 is 17 amino acids. Deletions cut 1 base from V and 0 bases from J, with 13 bases between. The CDR3 DNA reads TGCGCCAGCAGCCAAGTTCTAGGACATGGCTCCTACAATGAGCAGTTCTTC. It specifies CASSQVLGHGSYNEQFF.

The chain links TRBV9 to TRBJ2-7, with D maybe TRBD2 (5 bases). Germline V gene lookup returns CDR1 SGDLS and CDR2 YYNGEE. Trimming took off 4 bases at V and 0 bases at J, with 11 bases between the two ends. CDR3 length: 14 amino acids. CDR3 loop: CASSTLAVSYEQYF. Here the CDR3 DNA reads TGTGCCAGCAGCACGCTAGCTGTCTCCTACGAGCAGTACTTC.

The chain recombines TRBV14 with TRBJ2-5; tentatively, D is TRBD2 (7 bases). Trimming cost V 3 bases and J 7 bases, with 18 bases left between them. The CDR3 is made up of 15 amino acids. Per germline, CDR1 SGHDN and CDR2 FVKESK. This chain's CDR3 is CASSQGGAHFWTQYF. Here the CDR3 DNA reads TGTGCCAGCAGCCAGGGGGGGGCCCACTTTTGGACCCAGTACTTC.

The genes are TRBV5-1 and TRBJ2-3, with a possible D match to TRBD1 (6 bases). With 0 bases removed from V and 6 bases from J, the gap between germline ends came to 14 bases. The germline CDR1 and CDR2 sequences are SGHRS and YFSETQ. This CDR3 is 15 amino acids long. The CDR3 sequence is CASSLGSGVVDTQYF. In DNA form, the CDR3 reads TGCGCCAGCAGCTTGGGCTCAGGGGTAGTTGATACGCAGTATTTT.

CDR3: CASSLVVTGENEQYF. The CDR3 DNA follows: TGTGCCAGCAGCTTAGTGGTGACAGGGGAAAACGAGCAGTACTTC. J is TRBJ2-7 and V is TRBV7-2; 8 nucleotides agree with TRBD1. Germline V gene sequence: CDR1 SGHTA, CDR2 FQGNSA. The trim removed 1 base at V and 5 bases at J, leaving 7 bases unmatched. The CDR3 has 15 residues.

The rearrangement links TRBV5-1 to TRBJ1-2, with D perhaps TRBD1 (6 bases). V was cut by 0 bases and J by 5 bases, with 11 bases left in between. CDR3 size: 14 residues. Germline loops: CDR1 SGHRS, CDR2 YFSETQ. The CDR3 sequence: CASSLDRVGYGYTF. The CDR3 DNA sequence: TGCGCCAGCAGCTTGGACAGGGTGGGGTATGGCTACACCTTC.

CDR3 protein: CASSFRLAGPNEQFF. As DNA, the CDR3 is TGTGCCAGCAGCTTCAGATTAGCGGGGCCTAATGAGCAGTTCTTC. The chain couples TRBV5-5 to TRBJ2-1, with TRBD2 identical over 8 bases. The CDR3 length is 15 residues. Germline V CDR1 and CDR2: SGHKS, YYEKEE (reference sequence). V gave up 2 bases and J gave up 7 bases; unmatched junction bases: 8.

This chain uses TRBV7-6 with TRBJ1-3, with TRBD1 identical over 8 bases. The CDR3 has 15 amino acids. Trimming took 5 bases from V and 5 from J; bases not matched to a gene: 8. In germline, CDR1 is SGHVS, CDR2 FNYEAQ. CDR3 sequence reads: CASSGRAGGRNTIYF. CDR3 DNA: TGTGCCAGCAGCGGTAGGGCAGGGGGCAGAAACACCATATATTTT.

This clone was counted a few times. The junction departs from germline at one end; a sequencing error may be responsible. The chain joins TRBV5-6 to TRBJ2-5; tentatively, D is TRBD2 (6 bases). CDR1 and CDR2 from the germline V gene are SGHDT and YYEEEE. This CDR3 has 13 amino acids. CDR3 region: CASSWGLQEAQYF. The CDR3 DNA reads as TGTGCCAGCAGCTGGGGACTTCAAGAGGCCCAGTACTTC.